This is a list of T cell receptor beta chains from one sample in a study of metastatic and nonmetastatic thyroid tumors. TCRdb re-clonotyped the PCR reads through MiXCR. The sample lists roughly 6,100 clones, around a third seen once, with around a quarter in the top ten. The specimen was adjacent normal tissue. These receptors came from a male donor with papillary thyroid cancer or a benign thyroid nodule (not recorded which). Some clones in this sample may be carry-over from other donors' samples. The CDR3 runs from the conserved cysteine through the conserved F or W. A D gene is named only where the DNA matches it firmly. A clone size is listed for some rows: how often the clone was seen (once, few, many), or a class if it is expanded.

NA	TRBV5-1	NA	14	TRBJ2-1	TGCGCCAGCAGCGTGAACGGGGGACTGAGTGAGCAGTTCTTC	CASSVNGGLSEQFF
TRBD1	TRBV20-1	once	12	TRBJ2-1	TGCAGTGCTTCGGGACAGCGTTATGAGCAGTTCTTC	CSASGQRYEQFF
TRBD2	TRBV3-1	NA	17	TRBJ2-2	TGTGCCAGCAGCCACACCCGACTAGCGGGCCGCACCGGGGAGCTGTTTTTT	CASSHTRLAGRTGELFF
NA	TRBV20-1	medium-sized	17	TRBJ1-1	TGCAGTGCTAGAAATGAGGGCCCCCTCCTAATATACACTGAAGCTTTCTTT	CSARNEGPLLIYTEAFF
NA	TRBV6-1	NA	14	TRBJ2-2	TGTGCCAGCAGTAGGGACATGTTGACCGGGCATCTGTTTTTT	CASSRDMLTGHLFF
NA	TRBV5-4	many	13	TRBJ2-5	TGTGCCAGCAGCGACATGGCGGGGGAGACCCAGTACTTC	CASSDMAGETQYF
NA	TRBV19	few	14	TRBJ1-1	TGTGCCAGTAGTAGAGGACGGTGGAACACTGAAGCTTTCTTT	CASSRGRWNTEAFF
TRBD1	TRBV6-5	NA	14	TRBJ2-7	TGTGCCGGCAGTTTGGGACAGGAACTGGGCGAGCAGTACTTC	CAGSLGQELGEQYF
NA	TRBV27	many	13	TRBJ1-4	TGTGCCAGCAGTCCCTTCGACGGTGAAAAACTGTTTTTT	CASSPFDGEKLFF
NA	TRBV12-3/TRBV12-4	few	14	TRBJ2-7	TGTGCCAGCAGCCCCCGACAAGGCCCCTACGAGCAGTACTTC	CASSPRQGPYEQYF
TRBD2	TRBV7-2	NA	19	TRBJ2-3	TGTGCCAGCAGCATCGGACTAGCGGGAGGGGGGCACCGCACAGATACGCAGTATTTT	CASSIGLAGGGHRTDTQYF
NA	TRBV20-1	NA	12	TRBJ2-3	TGCAGTCCAAAGACAAGGGCAGATACGCAGTATTTT	CSPKTRADTQYF
TRBD1	TRBV2	few	14	TRBJ2-1	TGTGCCAGCAGTCAACAGGGGACATACAATGAGCAGTTCTTC	CASSQQGTYNEQFF
NA	TRBV14	medium-sized	13	TRBJ2-7	TGTGCCAGCAGCCAAGTAAGAGGGGGCGAGCAGTACTTC	CASSQVRGGEQYF
NA	TRBV6-1	few	14	TRBJ2-7	TGTGCCAGCAGCTTATATGACGTGGGCTACGAGCAGTACTTC	CASSLYDVGYEQYF
TRBD2	TRBV27	NA	17	TRBJ2-5	TGTGCCAGCAGTACCAGACTAGCGGGACCCCTCCAAGAGACCCAGTACTTC	CASSTRLAGPLQETQYF
NA	TRBV20-1	few	17	TRBJ2-5	TGCAGTGCTAGAGGGGGTTTGGGGGACACCATCCAAGAGACCCAGTACTTC	CSARGGLGDTIQETQYF
NA	TRBV10-2	once	18	TRBJ2-6	TGCGCCAGCAGGAATACGACAGCTAACCTCTGTGGGGACAACGTCCTGACTTTC	CASRNTTANLCGDNVLTF
NA	TRBV7-2	few	12	TRBJ1-2	TGTGACAGCAGAGATGATAACTATGGCTACACCTTC	CDSRDDNYGYTF
TRBD2	TRBV11-2	NA	13	TRBJ2-7	TGTGCCAGCAGCCGGGGACTAGAGTACGAGCAGTACTTC	CASSRGLEYEQYF
NA	TRBV3-1	once	15	TRBJ2-7	TGTGCCAGCAGCCAAACAGGGTTCGCCCTTGGCGAGCAGTACTTC	CASSQTGFALGEQYF
NA	TRBV12-3/TRBV12-4	few	12	TRBJ2-1	TGTGCCAGCAGTTTAGGGGCAAATGAGCAGTTCTTC	CASSLGANEQFF
NA	TRBV20-1	NA	16	TRBJ1-2	TGCAGTGCTGAACAAAGAGGTTTGTCAGCTAACTATGGCTACACCTTC	CSAEQRGLSANYGYTF
TRBD2	TRBV6-1	once	20	TRBJ2-1	TGTGCCAGCAGTGAAAACAGACTCCGGGCAACTAGCGGCACTTACAATGAGCAGTTCTTC	CASSENRLRATSGTYNEQFF
NA	TRBV27	few	16	TRBJ1-2	TGTGCCAGCAGCTCTCTCTCCGGGGTAGCTAACTATGGCTACACCTTC	CASSSLSGVANYGYTF
NA	TRBV19	few	15	TRBJ2-7	TGTGCCAGTAGTCCCGTCGAGGGCATGGAATACGAGCAGTACTTC	CASSPVEGMEYEQYF
NA	TRBV27	NA	17	TRBJ2-1	TGTGCCAGCAGCCTCTCAGTGTGGGACCAAAGACCCAATGAGCAGTTCTTC	CASSLSVWDQRPNEQFF
NA	TRBV27	NA	14	TRBJ1-5	TGTGCCAGCAGGCGAGGGAATAGCAATCAGCCCCAGCATTTT	CASRRGNSNQPQHF
NA	TRBV12-3/TRBV12-4	NA	15	TRBJ2-2	TGTGCCAGCAGTTTAAGGACTAACAGATTCGGGGAGCTGTTTTTT	CASSLRTNRFGELFF
NA	TRBV28	NA	13	TRBJ2-3	TGTGCCTGGGGGCGTTGGGTCACAGACACGCAGTATTTT	CAWGRWVTDTQYF
TRBD2	TRBV6-5	few	14	TRBJ2-7	TGTGCCAGCATTTCAAGCGGGAGGACCCACGAGCAGTACTTC	CASISSGRTHEQYF
TRBD1	TRBV19	many	15	TRBJ1-3	TGTGCCAGTAGTATAGGGACAGGGTCTGGAAACACCATATATTTT	CASSIGTGSGNTIYF
NA	TRBV6-2/TRBV6-3	few	13	TRBJ2-7	TGTGCCAGCAGTTACCCAGGACTGTACGAGCAGTACTTC	CASSYPGLYEQYF
TRBD1	TRBV7-9	large	15	TRBJ2-7	TGTGCCAGCAGCTTGGCCGTGGGGACAGGCTACGAGCAGTACTTC	CASSLAVGTGYEQYF